Sequencing of this TCR beta chain was carried out in a study of shared clonotypes between healthy human individuals. In the study overall: Used for every donor were three CD4 naive, three CD4 memory, two CD8 naive and one CD8 memory plate.

Positively selected for CCR7, the CD45RO-negative cells used as naive CD8 cells excluded terminally differentiated effector memory CD45RA+ cells. As for this clone: Other DNA sequences in the same sample also yield this CDR3.

Clones were sequenced by immunoSEQ multiplex PCR, and TCRdb holds only the in-frame ones, with some missing. In the table there are about 1,800,000 clones, roughly 95% of which are singletons. The TCR sequence derives from a man aged 18-30 years in good health. Sequencing input: naive CD8+ T cells sorted from blood.

In DNA form, the CDR3 reads TGCGCCAGCAGCCAAGTCCTAGCGGCATACAATGAGCAGTTCTTC. Its translation: CASSQVLAAYNEQFF. The rearrangement joins TRBV4-1 to TRBJ2-1; 7 bases are shared with TRBD2. Per the germline V gene, CDR1 is MGHRA and CDR2 is YSYEKL. The CDR3 consists of 15 residues. Germline trimming cut 1 base from V and 4 bases from J; bases unmatched to any gene: 4.